What follows is one T cell receptor beta chain and its context. Its antigen is currently unknown. Mismatch with germline at one junction end may stem from a read error. This sample was included in a study of cytomegalovirus exposure and HLA in healthy donors. Study-wide points: CMV antigen specificity was confirmed in vitro for three CMV-associated chains. Sequencing probably produced one cluster of sequence variants that were highly shared. Donor immune exposure was known only as CMV serostatus.

The length of the CDR3 is 16 residues. CDR1 and CDR2 (germline): SSHAT, FNYEAQ (reference sequence). PCR used 60 Vbeta primers and 13 Jbeta primers. Produced via immunoSEQ multiplex PCR; TCRdb's table is partial and in-frame only. The sample lists about 130,000 clones, about four fifths occurring once. The receptor's source is a woman aged 35 to 49 in good health and CMV-seronegative. Specimen: PBMCs. The chain combines TRBV7-7 with TRBJ2-3; 10 bases are shared with TRBD1. CDR3 nucleotides: TGTGCTAGCAGCCCTTCCGGGACAGGGGAGGCAGATACGCAGTATTTT. This codes for CASSPSGTGEADTQYF.